This entry is about one T cell receptor beta chain. This sample is drawn from a study of blood T cell repertoires in COVID-19. The CDR3 runs 15 residues. Germline V gene sequence: CDR1 SGHVS, CDR2 FNYEAQ. With V trimmed by 5 bases and J by 5 bases, 9 bases remained unmatched. Per the original data handling: Reference gene primer amplification gave nucleated cell count estimates. The data were produced by immunoSEQ multiplex PCR, yet TCRdb's version contains in-frame clones alone and is incomplete. V and J calls and clone size are given by that table; D and trimming were obtained from the DNA. Of 200,000 to 250,000 clones listed, 88% are singletons.

This chain uses TRBV7-6 with TRBJ2-3; TRBD2 matches at 8 bases. Sample: PBMCs or T cells enriched from blood (not recorded which). This TCR came from a woman aged 45-59 years with acute COVID-19. CDR3 region: CASSPDGGAVDTQYF. The CDR3 DNA is TGTGCCAGCAGCCCTGACGGGGGGGCGGTAGATACGCAGTATTTT.